These 8 T cell receptor beta chains came from one sample sequenced in a study of T cells in localized non-small cell lung cancer. This table comes from immunoSEQ multiplex PCR, and its TCRdb copy is limited to in-frame clones, with some not included. This sample has 35,000 or so clones, with approximately 88% found just once. The material sequenced was peripheral blood, taken before any cancer treatment. These receptors came from a woman aged 35-70 years with stage I lung adenocarcinoma.

The chain joins TRBV6-1 to TRBJ2-7; TRBD1 is a possible D gene (6 bases). V lost 7 bases, J lost 0 bases, and 16 bases lay in between. This CDR3 has 15 residues. Germline V gives CDR1 MNHNS, CDR2 SASEGT. The CDR3 here is CASTALGANSYEQYF. The CDR3 coding sequence is TGTGCCAGCACCGCTCTGGGGGCCAACTCCTACGAGCAGTACTTC.

The chain recombines TRBV6-1 with TRBJ2-1; 7 nucleotides match TRBD1. The germline gives CDR1 MNHNS, CDR2 SASEGT. V dropped 2 bases and J dropped 8; count of bases not matched to a gene: 6. The CDR3 is 14 residues long. The CDR3 protein is CASSELGGNDEQFF. CDR3 coding DNA: TGTGCCAGCAGTGAATTAGGGGGCAACGATGAGCAGTTCTTC.

The V and J genes are TRBV11-2 and TRBJ2-3, with D uncertain. Per germline, CDR1 SGHAT and CDR2 FQNNGV. V lost 5 bases and J lost 8, with 14 bases in between. This CDR3 spans 13 amino acids. The CDR3 bases are TGTGCCAGCAGCCGTCCAGGCCTCGGTACGCAGTATTTT. Residues: CASSRPGLGTQYF.

The DNA of the CDR3 is TGTGCCAGCAGTAAAGACACGGACAATCAGCCCCAGCATTTT. Translation gives CASSKDTDNQPQHF. The chain has TRBV2 and TRBJ1-5; D is ambiguous. This CDR3 is 14 amino acids long. The germline V gene encodes CDR1 SNHLY and CDR2 FYNNEI. Trimming cost V 5 bases and J 3 bases, with 11 bases left between them.

In this sample, this clone turned up once. The rearrangement uses TRBV11-2 and TRBJ2-3; 9 bases fit TRBD2. The CDR3 spans 16 residues. Germline assignment: CDR1 SGHAT and CDR2 FQNNGV. V lost 4 bases to trimming and J lost 3 bases; unmatched junction nucleotides: 8. The CDR3 sequence is CASSSLSGRRTDTQYF. CDR3 DNA sequence: TGTGCCAGCAGCTCCTTAAGCGGGAGGAGGACAGATACGCAGTATTTT. The full variable domain, with the rest looked up from reference TRBV11-2 and TRBJ2-3, is EAGVAQSPRYKIIEKRQSVAFWCNPISGHATLYWYQQILGQGPKLLIQFQNNGVVDDSQLPKDRFSAERLKGVDSTLKIQPAKLEDSAVYLCASSSLSGRRTDTQYFGPGTRLTVL.

Only a few counts were recorded for this clone. The chain carries TRBV10-3 and TRBJ2-3; D is ambiguous. The CDR3 runs 17 residues. The V end lost 0 bases, the J end lost 0 bases, and 13 bases lay between the germline ends. Per germline, CDR1 ENHRY and CDR2 SYGVKD. The CDR3 here is CAISESEGPLSTDTQYF. The CDR3 DNA follows: TGTGCCATCAGTGAGTCGGAAGGTCCTCTTAGCACAGATACGCAGTATTTT.

V usage is TRBV5-1 and J usage is TRBJ2-5; the match to TRBD2 covers 12 bases. There are 14 residues in the CDR3. Germline V gene data show CDR1 as SGHRS and CDR2 as YFSETQ. Losses at the gene ends were 6 bases for V and 1 base for J; bases not matched to a gene: 1. The DNA of the CDR3 is TGCGCCAGCACTAGCGGGAGGGCCCAAGAGACCCAGTACTTC. Translation: CASTSGRAQETQYF.

V usage is TRBV7-6 and J usage is TRBJ2-3, with TRBD2 as a possible D gene (5 bases). Trimming removed 4 bases at V and 2 bases at J, with 13 bases between. The CDR3 has 15 residues. Germline CDR1 is SGHVS and CDR2 is FNYEAQ. CDR3 amino acids: CASSSYLASTDTQYF. The CDR3 coding sequence is TGTGCCAGCAGCTCATACCTAGCCTCCACAGATACGCAGTATTTT.